This T cell receptor (beta chain) was documented in a study of breast tumors, draining lymph nodes, adjacent tissues. Study outcomes and limitations: Tumor repertoires ranked between lymph nodes and nontumor tissue in diversity, with V and J gene preferences. Tumor T cell lymph node origin was a supported hypothesis, not proven. The data were judged consistent with most tumor T cells coming from lymph node and expanding in tumor.

TCRdb fed the multiplex PCR reads into MiXCR, producing one record per CDR3 protein. The sample has about 200,000 distinct CDR3 sequences; under 40% are singletons. The CDR3 totals 15 residues. The J segment lost 12 bases and the V segment lost 2 bases, leaving 13 bases of the junction unmatched. CDR1 SGHRS and CDR2 YFSETQ come from the germline V gene. The lymph nodes were axillary draining lymph nodes from breast cancer patients. Notes on this clonotype: Antigen: not known.

The sample taken for sequencing was axillary lymph node tissue. J is TRBJ2-1 and V is TRBV5-1; 8 bases line up with TRBD2. This TCR derives from a female donor with breast cancer. Some clones in this sample may be carry-over from other donors' samples. The CDR3 spells CASSLAGDRTDTQFF. CDR3 coding DNA: TGCGCCAGCAGCTTAGCGGGGGACCGCACAGATACGCAGTTCTTC.